The 6 T cell receptor beta chains presented below share a single source sample, sequenced in a study of T cells expressing NK-cell markers. No DNA is given; TCRdb re-called the 5' RACE reads and lists each CDR3 protein once. The sample features about 390,000 distinct CDR3 sequences, with around 10% in its top ten. Sequencing was carried out using blood T cells: a sorted CD56 or NKG2C T cell subset, CD4+ or CD8+ T cells, or bulk PBMC T cells (not recorded which). These receptors all stem from a woman in her 50s in good health.

The chain is built from TRBV7-6 and TRBJ1-4; no DNA is available, so the TRBD1 call from TCRdb remains unchecked. This CDR3 contains 13 residues. Germline V CDR1 and CDR2: SGHVS, FNYEAQ. This chain's CDR3 is CASSSGPFEKLFF.

The CDR3 sequence: CASSTRGLLQETQYF. The rearrangement uses TRBV19 and TRBJ2-5; checking the TCRdb D call of TRBD2 is not possible without DNA. Germline lookup yields CDR1 LNHDA and CDR2 SQIVND (reference sequence). The CDR3 is made up of 15 amino acids.

V gene TRBV20-1 combines with J gene TRBJ1-6; TCRdb calls TRBD1, which cannot be checked without DNA. This CDR3 region has 15 residues. From germline, CDR1 is DFQATT and CDR2 SNEGSKA (reference sequence). The CDR3 protein is CSAREESGKGSPLHF.

The genes are TRBV6-1 and TRBJ1-2; TCRdb returns TRBD1, unconfirmable since there is no DNA. There are 14 residues in the CDR3. Germline CDR1 MNHNS, CDR2 SASEGT. The chain's CDR3 is CASGAETTNYGYTF.

The chain joins TRBV9 to TRBJ2-1; without DNA, the TCRdb call of TRBD2 cannot be checked. The length of the CDR3 is 15 residues. CDR1 is SGDLS and CDR2 is YYNGEE in the germline V gene. The CDR3 region is CASSATSGNFNEQFF.

This chain connects TRBV28 to TRBJ2-3; TCRdb returns TRBD1, unconfirmable since there is no DNA. The germline CDR1 and CDR2 sequences are MDHEN and SYDVKM. This CDR3 has 15 amino acids. The CDR3 protein is CASSLGGIFTDTQYF.